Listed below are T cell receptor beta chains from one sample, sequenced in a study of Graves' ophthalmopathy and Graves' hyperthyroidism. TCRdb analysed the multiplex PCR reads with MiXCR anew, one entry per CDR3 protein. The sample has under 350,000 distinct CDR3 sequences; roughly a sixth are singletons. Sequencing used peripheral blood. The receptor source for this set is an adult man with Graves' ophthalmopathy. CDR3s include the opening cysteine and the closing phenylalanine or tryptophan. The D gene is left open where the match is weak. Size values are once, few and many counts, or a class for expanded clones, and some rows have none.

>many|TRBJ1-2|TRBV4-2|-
TGTGCCAGCAGCCAAGATAGGAGGAACGGCTACACCTTC
CASSQDRRNGYTF
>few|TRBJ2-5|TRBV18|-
TGTGCCAGCTCACCACCGACTGGGGTCCAGTACTTC
CASSPPTGVQYF
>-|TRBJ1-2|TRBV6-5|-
TGTGCCAGCAGTTACTTGCCTTCTAACTATGGCTACACCTTC
CASSYLPSNYGYTF
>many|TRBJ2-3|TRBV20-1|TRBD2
TGCAGTGCTAGAACTAGCGGGGGATTTGTAGATACGCAGTATTTT
CSARTSGGFVDTQYF
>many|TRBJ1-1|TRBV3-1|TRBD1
TGTGCCAGCAGCCCGACAGGGTGGACTGAAGCTTTCTTT
CASSPTGWTEAFF
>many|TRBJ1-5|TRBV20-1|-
TGCAGTGCTCGGAAAACAGGGAGTCATCAGCCCCAGCATTTT
CSARKTGSHQPQHF
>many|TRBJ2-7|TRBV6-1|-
TGTGCCAGCAGCATGGGACTCCTATCCTACGAGCAGTACTTC
CASSMGLLSYEQYF
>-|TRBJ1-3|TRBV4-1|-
TGCGCCAGCAGCCAAGATCGGGGAAGAGGAAACACCATATATTTT
CASSQDRGRGNTIYF
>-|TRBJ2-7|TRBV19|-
TGTGCCAGTAGTATACCGGCCAAGGGGTCCCACGAGCAGTACTTC
CASSIPAKGSHEQYF
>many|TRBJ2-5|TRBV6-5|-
TGTGCCAGCAGTTACTCGATTCTACGCTCGTCTGTGGCCCAGTACTTC
CASSYSILRSSVAQYF
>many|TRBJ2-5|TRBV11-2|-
TGTGCCAGCAGCGAACTCGCGAGGAGGGAGGAGACCCAGTACTTC
CASSELARREETQYF
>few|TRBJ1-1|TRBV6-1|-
TGTGCCAGCAGGCAGGGTGGGCGGACTGAAGCTTTCTTT
CASRQGGRTEAFF
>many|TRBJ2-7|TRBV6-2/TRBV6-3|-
TGTGCCAGCAGTGACAGATTCGAGCAGTACTTC
CASSDRFEQYF
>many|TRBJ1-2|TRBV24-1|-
TGTGCCACCAGTGATTTGCGGGGCAACTATGGCTACACCTTC
CATSDLRGNYGYTF
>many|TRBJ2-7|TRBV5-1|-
TGCGCCAGCAGCCGGGACAACTACGAGCAGTACTTC
CASSRDNYEQYF
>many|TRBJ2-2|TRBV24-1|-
TGTGCCACCAGTTTGTCGACAGCGAACACCGGGGAGCTGTTTTTT
CATSLSTANTGELFF
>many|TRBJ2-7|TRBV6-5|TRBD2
TGTGCCAGCAGTTACACGGGACTAGCGGGAGACGAGCAGTACTTC
CASSYTGLAGDEQYF
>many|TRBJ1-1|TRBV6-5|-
TGTGCCAGCAGTCCCACGGCAAGGAGTGAAGCTTTCTTT
CASSPTARSEAFF
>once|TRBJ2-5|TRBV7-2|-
TGTGCCAGCAGCTTAGTGGAGACCCAGCAGTTC
CASSLVETQQF
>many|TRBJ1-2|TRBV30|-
TGTGCCTGGAGATTCGAGCTCTATGGCTACACCTTC
CAWRFELYGYTF
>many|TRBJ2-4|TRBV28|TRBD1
TGTGCCAGCAGTGACCCCTGGGCAGGGGGCGCAGACATTCAGTACTTC
CASSDPWAGGADIQYF
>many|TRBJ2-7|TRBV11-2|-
TGTGCCAGCAGCTCCCAATCTTCTATATCCTACGAGCAGTACTTC
CASSSQSSISYEQYF
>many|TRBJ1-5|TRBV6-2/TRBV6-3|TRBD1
TGTGCCAGCAGTGACAGGGGACGAGGACGGAATCAGCCCCAGCATTTT
CASSDRGRGRNQPQHF
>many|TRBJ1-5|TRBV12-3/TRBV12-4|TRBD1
TGTGCCAGCAGTCCAGAGCTAGGGGGCGCGGGTAATCAGCCCCAGCATTTT
CASSPELGGAGNQPQHF
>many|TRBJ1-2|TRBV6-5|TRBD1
TGTGCCAGCAGCTTAGGACAGGGGGCGGGTGATGGCTACACCTTC
CASSLGQGAGDGYTF
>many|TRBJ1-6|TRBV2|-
TGTGCCAGCCTTCCAACTGTAACACCTTTTTATTCACCCCTCCACTTT
CASLPTVTPFYSPLHF
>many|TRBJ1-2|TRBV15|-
TGTGCCACCAGCAGAGATCGCCTGGGGAATGGCTACACCTTC
CATSRDRLGNGYTF
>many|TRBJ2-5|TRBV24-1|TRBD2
TGTGCCACCAGTGAACTAGCGGGAGGAAGTTTGTTGGAGACCCAGTACTTC
CATSELAGGSLLETQYF
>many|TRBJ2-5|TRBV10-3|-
TGTGCCATCAGTGAGGTTCCCCAGGGGCGGGTGAAGACCCAGTACTTC
CAISEVPQGRVKTQYF
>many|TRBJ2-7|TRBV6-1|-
TGTGCCAGCAGATCATTGACCTACGAGCAGTACTTC
CASRSLTYEQYF
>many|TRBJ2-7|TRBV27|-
TGTGCCAGCAGTCCCCCGGGGGTGGCCTACGAGCAGTACTTC
CASSPPGVAYEQYF
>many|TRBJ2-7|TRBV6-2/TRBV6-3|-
TGTGCCAGCAGACGATTGCACTACGAGCAGTACTTC
CASRRLHYEQYF
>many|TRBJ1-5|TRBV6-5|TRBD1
TGTGCCAGCAGCGCGGGGGACAGGCGGAATAGCAATCAGCCCCAGCATTTT
CASSAGDRRNSNQPQHF
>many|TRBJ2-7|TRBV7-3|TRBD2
TGTGCCAGCAGTCGCTCCTGGACTAGCGGGGGCCATTACCTCTCCTACGAGCAGTACTTC
CASSRSWTSGGHYLSYEQYF
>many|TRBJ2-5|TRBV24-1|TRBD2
TGTGCCACCAGTGGCTCGGGACTAGCAGCGGAGACCCAGTACTTC
CATSGSGLAAETQYF
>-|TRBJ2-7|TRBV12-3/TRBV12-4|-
TGTGCCAGCAGCTTAGATCCAGGGCCCTCCTACGAGCAGTACTTC
CASSLDPGPSYEQYF
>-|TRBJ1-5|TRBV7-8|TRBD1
TGTGCCAGCAGCTCAGGGACAGTGAATAGCAATCAGCCCCAGCATTTT
CASSSGTVNSNQPQHF
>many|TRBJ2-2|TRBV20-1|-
TGCAGTGCTAGAAGCGTGGCCGACACCGGGGAGCTGTTTTTT
CSARSVADTGELFF
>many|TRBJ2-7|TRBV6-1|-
TGTGCCAGCAGTGATATGTGGGGAGGTCCGTCGAGCGAGCAGTACTTC
CASSDMWGGPSSEQYF
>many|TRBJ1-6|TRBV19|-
TGTGCCAGTAGTATAGCAGGACAGCTTAATTCACCCCTCCACTTT
CASSIAGQLNSPLHF
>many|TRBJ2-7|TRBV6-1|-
TGTGCCAGCAGGCGGACTACCTATAGCTCCTACGAGCAGTACTTC
CASRRTTYSSYEQYF
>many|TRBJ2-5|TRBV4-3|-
TGCGCCAGCAGCCAAGGTCGGGTGGAGACCCAGTACTTC
CASSQGRVETQYF
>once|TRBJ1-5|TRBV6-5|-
TGTGCCAGCAGTTACCGGGGTATCAATCAGCCCCAGCATTTT
CASSYRGINQPQHF
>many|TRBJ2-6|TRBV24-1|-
TGTGCCACCAGTGATGGTGGTTCGGCCAACGTCCTGACTTTC
CATSDGGSANVLTF
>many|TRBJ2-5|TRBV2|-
TGTGCCAGCAGTGCTGACGGGATCCAAGAGACCCAGTACTTC
CASSADGIQETQYF
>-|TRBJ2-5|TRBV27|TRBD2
TGTGCCAGCAGTCCCAGCGGGAGAGGTGGGGGGACCCAGTACTTC
CASSPSGRGGGTQYF